These 9 T cell receptor beta chains were sequenced from one sample in a study of beta chain features in type 1 diabetes. All of the isolated RNA was reverse transcribed, so expressed TCRB transcripts were sequenced. Some clones are missing from TCRdb's copy, which holds only in-frame ones; the method was immunoSEQ multiplex PCR. The data contain about 410,000 clones, 11% to 15% of them seen just once; the ten biggest clones take up 0.03% to 0.04%. Sequenced: naive CD4+ T cells from blood. These TCRs come from a man aged 30-40 years in good health.

This clone has just a few counts. V is TRBV7-3 and J is TRBJ2-1; TRBD2 matches 10 bases. The CDR3 has 15 residues. Germline CDR1 is SGHTA and CDR2 is FQGTGA. The J segment lost 2 bases and the V segment lost 10 bases, leaving 8 bases of the junction unmatched. The CDR3 sequence is CATSLAGAPYNEQFF. CDR3 DNA sequence: TGTGCCACCTCCCTAGCGGGAGCGCCCTACAATGAGCAGTTCTTC. Variable domain in full (rest from reference TRBV7-3 and TRBJ2-1): GAGVSQTPSNKVTEKGKYVELRCDPISGHTALYWYRQSLGQGPEFLIYFQGTGAADDSGLPNDRFFAVRPEGSVSTLKIQRTERGDSAVYLCATSLAGAPYNEQFFGPGTRLTVL.

The V and J genes are TRBV10-3 and TRBJ1-2, with D possibly being TRBD1 (5 bases). CDR3 length: 12 residues. Trimming took 4 bases from V and 7 from J, leaving 10 bases between them. CDR1 is ENHRY, CDR2 SYGVKD, per germline. In DNA, the CDR3 is TGTGCCATCAGTGGCATAACAGGTGGCTACACCTTC. As protein: CAISGITGGYTF.

The V gene is TRBV6-1, the J gene TRBJ2-5, with D unclear. CDR3 size: 11 residues. Germline CDR1 is MNHNS and CDR2 is SASEGT. The ends were cut back, 2 bases at V and 5 bases at J, with 3 bases in the middle. Here the CDR3 DNA reads TGTGCCAGCAGTGAATGGGAGACCCAGTACTTC. Translating gives CASSEWETQYF.

A remark on this clone: The same CDR3 also results from other DNA sequences found in this sample. The chain is built from TRBV27 and TRBJ2-5; TRBD2 agrees at 13 bases. The CDR3 runs to 16 residues. V was clipped by 5 bases and J by 1 base; unmatched bases: 4. Germline CDR1 and CDR2: MNHEY and SMNVEV (reference sequence). In nucleotides, the CDR3 is TGTGCCAGCAGTCTCCGACTAGCGGGAGGCCAAGAGACCCAGTACTTC. This codes for CASSLRLAGGQETQYF.

This clone came up a few times. V and J are TRBV10-3 and TRBJ1-2; D gene uncertain. The CDR3 contains 13 residues. V lost 1 base and J lost 5, with 8 bases in between. From germline, CDR1 is ENHRY and CDR2 SYGVKD. CDR3 nucleotides: TGTGCCATCAGTGAGTGGGAGAGGTATGGCTACACCTTC. This codes for CAISEWERYGYTF.

Only a few counts were recorded for this clone. V and J are TRBV5-1 and TRBJ2-5; D call uncertain. V was trimmed by 4 bases and J by 5 bases, leaving 9 bases between them. CDR3 length: 12 amino acids. Per the germline V gene, CDR1 is SGHRS and CDR2 is YFSETQ. In DNA, the CDR3 is TGCGCCAGCAGCGGAGCCGTGGAGACCCAGTACTTC. The encoded protein is CASSGAVETQYF.

The rearrangement joins TRBV7-8 to TRBJ2-7; 8 bases align to TRBD1. Germline assignment: CDR1 SGHVS and CDR2 FQNEAQ. The CDR3 has 15 amino acids. With 5 bases clipped from V and 4 bases from J, the junction kept 10 bases outside the gene matches. The CDR3 here is CASSPIRDRSYEQYF. The CDR3 DNA reads as TGTGCCAGCAGCCCGATCCGGGACAGGTCTTACGAGCAGTACTTC.

The V call is TRBV9, the J call TRBJ1-6, with D hard to call. CDR1 is SGDLS and CDR2 is YYNGEE in the germline V gene. CDR3 length: 13 residues. Trimming cost V 0 bases and J 11 bases, with 9 bases left between them. For the CDR3, the DNA is TGTGCCAGCAGCGTAGCCCCCGGGGCACCCCTCCACTTT. This sequence encodes CASSVAPGAPLHF.

This clone was seen only a few times. V and J are TRBV29-1 and TRBJ2-1; the D gene is possibly TRBD2 (6 bases). V was cut by 4 bases and J by 8 bases, with 12 bases left in between. The CDR3 loop spans 12 amino acids. Germline CDR1 and CDR2: SQVTM and ANQGSEA. The CDR3 sequence: CSVGRVGYEQFF. The DNA of the CDR3 is TGCAGCGTTGGGAGGGTGGGGTATGAGCAGTTCTTC.